The clone carrying this T cell receptor beta chain was found a few times. Amplification of the TCR beta CDR3 regions used RNA transcripts (as template). An opening RT-PCR round employed HTBI primers and preceded a second-round multiplex PCR. Each CDR3 protein gets one entry after TCRdb re-called the multiplex PCR reads with MiXCR. The table records approximately 1.2 million distinct CDR3 sequences, less than 45% of them present only once. The sample comes from a study of Graves' ophthalmopathy and Graves' hyperthyroidism. V was clipped by 6 bases and J by 5 bases, with 20 bases between them. The CDR3 runs 15 residues.

The chain carries TRBV12-3 or TRBV12-4 and TRBJ2-7; TRBD1 might be the D (6 bases). This TCR derives from an adult man with Graves' hyperthyroidism. Specimen: peripheral blood or thyroid tissue (not recorded which). The CDR3 loop reads CASSSPLRGGHEQYF. In DNA form, the CDR3 reads TGTGCCAGCAGCTCTCCGTTGCGTGGGGGCCACGAGCAGTACTTC.